This T cell receptor (beta chain) was profiled in a study of blood T cell repertoires in COVID-19. Study details: Acute-phase and convalescent COVID-19 samples originated in the United States, Italy and Spain.

Participants were aged about 18 to 100 years, lived in around 25 US areas, and enrolled virtually. Participant-given clinical history determined each cohort assignment. A COVID-19 case was met by exposed participants within 2 weeks before study entry. Germline assignment: CDR1 LGHNA and CDR2 YSLEER. V lost 4 bases, J lost 7 bases, and 20 bases lay in between. This CDR3 spans 16 amino acids. Assay used: immunoSEQ multiplex PCR; TCRdb lists only in-frame clones, some missing. The table includes 150,000 or so clones, around 83% detected once. The TCR sequence derives from a woman aged 45-65 years who had been exposed to COVID-19. The sample consisted of PBMCs or T cells enriched from blood (not recorded which). This sequence joins TRBV4-3 and TRBJ2-1; possible D gene TRBD2, 7 bases. This CDR3 is CASSRRLGGALNEQFF. The CDR3, as DNA: TGCGCCAGCAGCCGGCGCTTGGGGGGGGCCTTAAATGAGCAGTTCTTC.